This T cell receptor (beta chain) was identified during a study of blood T cell repertoires in COVID-19. Overall study context: Spain, Italy and the United States supplied samples that represented acute and convalescent COVID-19. The analysed material was cDNA or gDNA that came from T cells, B-cell-depleted T cells, or PBMCs.

Authors' analysis steps: The assay estimated nucleated cells by amplifying reference gene primers. The table came from immunoSEQ multiplex PCR; TCRdb's copy has only in-frame clones and leaves some out. V and J calls and clone size are as listed in that table; D and trimming were resolved from the DNA. The table includes roughly 120,000 clones, over 80% detected once. The CDR3 sequence is 14 residues long. Looked up from germline, CDR1 is MDHEN and CDR2 is SYDVKM. Trimming shortened V by 6 bases and J by 8 bases, and 16 bases separated the two germline ends. Sequencing was performed on peripheral blood. This sequence joins TRBV28 and TRBJ1-4; D may be TRBD1 (6 bases). This TCR came from a young man with acute or convalescent COVID-19. In DNA, the CDR3 is TGTGCCAGCAGCCTTTGGTCAGGGGACGAAAAACTGTTTTTT. This gives the protein CASSLWSGDEKLFF.